The clone carrying this T cell receptor (beta chain) came up a few times. What it binds is not known. Notes on the study in general: Tumor memory CD4+ T cell TCR gene usage was found to cluster with blood and lymph node memory CD4+ cells and with lymph node naive CD4+ cells. The larger cohort examined one V-J beta rearrangement, not whole repertoires. Tumor Treg TCRs overlapped most with tumor naive CD4+ cells.

From the 5' RACE reads, TCRdb called clonotypes with MiXCR, one entry per CDR3 protein. The sample yields 62,000 or so distinct CDR3 sequences, under 35% seen once. Germline V lookup: CDR1 SGHRS, CDR2 YFSETQ. V lost 5 bases and J lost 6, with 21 bases in between. This CDR3 region has 16 residues. The chain links TRBV5-1 to TRBJ2-1; D possibly uses TRBD1 or TRBD2 (5 bases each). The source of this sequence is a female donor with breast cancer. What was sequenced was tumor-infiltrating naive CD4+ T cells sorted from the breast tumor. The sample's subset: naive CD4+ T cells, CD4+CD45RA+CD25-. CDR3 coding DNA: TGCGCCAGCAGTTTACGAGGGACCACGCGCGCCAATGAGCAGTTCTTC. It yields the protein CASSLRGTTRANEQFF.